One T cell receptor (beta chain) is described in this entry. What it binds is not known. Using its own MiXCR run on the reads, TCRdb lists one record per CDR3 protein. This sample has approximately 770,000 distinct CDR3 sequences; roughly 28% occur once, and the top ten carry about an eighth. Germline CDR1 reads MNHNS; CDR2 reads SASEGT. After removal of 7 bases from V and 2 bases from J, the junction contained 5 bases not matched to a gene. This CDR3 spans 14 amino acids. The sample belongs to a study of T cell repertoires in cytomegalovirus infection. The sequencing used cultured CD8+ T cells from PBMCs, collected from culture after CMV antigen stimulation. This sequence joins TRBV6-1 and TRBJ2-3; 8 nucleotides match TRBD2. The clonotype comes from a human donor in good health (CMV status not recorded). Some clones in this sample may be carry-over from other donors' samples. CDR3 coding DNA: TGTGCCAGCAACCGGGGGGGGACCACAGATACGCAGTATTTT. Residues: CASNRGGTTDTQYF.